Listed here are 7 T cell receptor beta chains from one sample, sequenced in a study of T cell changes during pregnancy in multiple sclerosis. Repertoires were generated with immunoSEQ multiplex PCR, while TCRdb's copy carries only in-frame clones and drops some. The sample yields some 30,000 clones, approximately 88% seen once. Sequencing was performed on CD8+ T cells from peripheral blood mononuclear cells, taken before pregnancy. All receptors derive from a female donor with multiple sclerosis, enrolled in a pregnancy study.

The chain joins TRBV19 to TRBJ2-7; D remains ambiguous. V lost 1 base to trimming and J lost 5 bases, with 12 bases between them. Germline V gives CDR1 LNHDA, CDR2 SQIVND (reference sequence). The CDR3 totals 14 residues. The chain's CDR3 is CASSIARMGHEQYF. CDR3 nucleotides: TGTGCCAGTAGTATAGCACGCATGGGCCACGAGCAGTACTTC.

The chain carries TRBV6-5 and TRBJ2-2, with TRBD1 as a possible D gene (5 bases). CDR1 is MNHEY and CDR2 is SVGAGI in the germline V gene. Trimming removed 7 bases at V and 3 bases at J, with 12 bases between. The CDR3 consists of 14 residues. The DNA of the CDR3 is TGTGCCAGCACTCCCGTAGGGGACACCGGGGAGCTGTTTTTT. Its protein product is CASTPVGDTGELFF.

CDR3 sequence: CASSLGTGGEGQPQHF. The DNA of the CDR3 is TGTGCCAGCAGCTTAGGGACAGGGGGCGAAGGTCAGCCCCAGCATTTT. The chain carries TRBV7-3 and TRBJ1-5, with 12 bases aligning to TRBD1. Germline values: CDR1 SGHTA, CDR2 FQGTGA. The CDR3 sequence is 16 residues long. V was clipped by 2 bases and J by 6 bases; unmatched bases: 5. The complete variable domain, with remaining parts taken from reference TRBV7-3 and TRBJ1-5, reads GAGVSQTPSNKVTEKGKYVELRCDPISGHTALYWYRQSLGQGPEFLIYFQGTGAADDSGLPNDRFFAVRPEGSVSTLKIQRTERGDSAVYLCASSLGTGGEGQPQHFGDGTRLSIL.

The gene calls are TRBV4-1 and TRBJ2-1, with 10 bases matching TRBD2. CDR1 is MGHRA and CDR2 is YSYEKL in the germline V gene. The CDR3 spans 15 residues. V was clipped by 0 bases and J by 8 bases; unmatched bases: 4. The CDR3 here is CASSQDSGGVDEQFF. CDR3 nucleotide sequence: TGCGCCAGCAGCCAAGACAGCGGGGGGGTCGATGAGCAGTTCTTC.

The chain recombines TRBV30 with TRBJ1-5; 7 positions agree with TRBD1. Germline V gives CDR1 GTSNPN, CDR2 SVGIG (reference sequence). This CDR3 has 14 amino acids. Losses at the gene ends were 3 bases for V and 7 bases for J; bases not matched to a gene: 9. The CDR3 spells CAWSSTGRRQPQHF. The DNA for the CDR3 is TGTGCCTGGAGCTCGACAGGGAGGCGACAGCCCCAGCATTTT.

This chain links TRBV5-4 with TRBJ1-2; 8 bases fit TRBD1. Trimming took 4 bases from V and 6 from J; bases not matched to a gene: 8. Germline CDR1 SGHNT, CDR2 YYREEE (reference sequence). The CDR3 runs to 14 residues. The chain's CDR3 is CASSRQDRAHGYTF. CDR3 DNA: TGTGCCAGCAGCCGGCAGGACAGGGCTCATGGCTACACCTTC.

The chain is built from TRBV29-1 and TRBJ2-7, with 7 positions matching TRBD1. The CDR3 covers 13 residues. Losses at the gene ends were 4 bases for V and 2 bases for J; bases not matched to a gene: 5. Germline V gene data show CDR1 as SQVTM and CDR2 as ANQGSEA. The CDR3 bases are TGCAGCGTTGTCCGACAGGGAGCCTACGAGCAGTACTTC. Translation gives CSVVRQGAYEQYF.